These T cell receptor beta chains were read from a single sample in a study of blood T cell repertoires in COVID-19. The data were produced by immunoSEQ multiplex PCR, yet TCRdb's version contains in-frame clones alone and is incomplete. The profile shows 240,000 or so clones, approximately 80% of them singletons. The sample taken for sequencing was peripheral blood. Every receptor here comes from an elderly woman with acute or convalescent COVID-19. Each CDR3 is given with its conserved first and last residue. D genes are given only for firm matches. The listing skips clone size in some rows; elsewhere it reads once, few, many or a size class.

j_gene: TRBJ2-2; v_gene: TRBV14; d_gene: -; abundance: -; CDR3aa: CASSQLAGLTTGELFF; CDR3nt: TGTGCCAGCAGCCAATTGGCCGGACTGACCACCGGGGAGCTGTTTTTT
j_gene: TRBJ2-5; v_gene: TRBV5-1; d_gene: TRBD1; abundance: -; CDR3aa: CARSSGTGGEETQYF; CDR3nt: TGCGCCCGCAGCTCGGGGACAGGGGGGGAAGAGACCCAGTACTTC
j_gene: TRBJ1-5; v_gene: TRBV28; d_gene: TRBD1; abundance: -; CDR3aa: CASSPGQGSNQPQHF; CDR3nt: TGTGCCAGCAGCCCAGGACAGGGGAGCAATCAGCCCCAGCATTTT
j_gene: TRBJ2-7; v_gene: TRBV4-2; d_gene: TRBD1; abundance: -; CDR3aa: CASSQDSTGGREQYF; CDR3nt: TGTGCCAGCAGCCAAGATTCGACAGGGGGTCGCGAGCAGTACTTC
j_gene: TRBJ2-1; v_gene: TRBV4-2; d_gene: TRBD2; abundance: once; CDR3aa: CASSRSLAGQNEQFF; CDR3nt: TGTGCCAGCAGCCGCTCACTAGCGGGGCAAAATGAGCAGTTCTTC
j_gene: TRBJ1-6; v_gene: TRBV18; d_gene: -; abundance: -; CDR3aa: CASSTDSLSNSPLHF; CDR3nt: TGTGCCAGCTCAACAGACAGTCTCTCTAATTCGCCCCTCCACTTT
j_gene: TRBJ1-3; v_gene: TRBV3-1/TRBV3-2; d_gene: TRBD1; abundance: -; CDR3aa: CASSPRDRGLENTIYF; CDR3nt: TGTGCCAGCAGCCCCCGGGACAGGGGGTTGGAAAACACCATATATTTT
j_gene: TRBJ1-1; v_gene: TRBV15; d_gene: -; abundance: -; CDR3aa: CATSRGGVNMNTEAFF; CDR3nt: TGTGCCACCAGCAGAGGGGGAGTTAACATGAACACTGAAGCTTTCTTT
j_gene: TRBJ1-1; v_gene: TRBV6-4; d_gene: TRBD1; abundance: -; CDR3aa: CASSDRTGLAFF; CDR3nt: TGTGCCAGCAGTGATCGGACAGGGCTAGCTTTCTTT
j_gene: TRBJ1-1; v_gene: TRBV6-2/TRBV6-3; d_gene: TRBD1; abundance: few; CDR3aa: CASSRQGSTEAFF; CDR3nt: TGTGCCAGCAGTCGACAGGGATCCACTGAAGCTTTCTTT
j_gene: TRBJ1-5; v_gene: TRBV19; d_gene: TRBD1; abundance: -; CDR3aa: CASTARQGRNQPQHF; CDR3nt: TGTGCCAGCACCGCACGACAGGGGCGCAATCAGCCCCAGCATTTT
j_gene: TRBJ1-5; v_gene: TRBV11-3; d_gene: -; abundance: -; CDR3aa: CASSPRLGGGNQPQHF; CDR3nt: TGTGCCAGCAGCCCACGTCTGGGGGGTGGCAATCAGCCCCAGCATTTT
j_gene: TRBJ2-7; v_gene: TRBV2; d_gene: TRBD2; abundance: once; CDR3aa: CASSEAPGTRPSFREQYF; CDR3nt: TGTGCCAGCAGTGAAGCGCCCGGGACTAGACCCTCGTTCAGGGAGCAGTACTTC
j_gene: TRBJ2-1; v_gene: TRBV15; d_gene: -; abundance: -; CDR3aa: CATSRDCGQGHSGRTTLSYNEQFF; CDR3nt: TGTGCCACCAGCAGAGATTGTGGACAGGGACATAGCGGGAGAACGACTCTCTCCTACAATGAGCAGTTCTTC
j_gene: TRBJ1-2; v_gene: TRBV30; d_gene: TRBD1; abundance: -; CDR3aa: CAWSREGGQGYTF; CDR3nt: TGTGCCTGGAGCAGAGAAGGGGGCCAAGGCTACACCTTC
j_gene: TRBJ2-7; v_gene: TRBV19; d_gene: TRBD1; abundance: -; CDR3aa: CASSTPGQGYEQYF; CDR3nt: TGTGCCAGTAGTACCCCGGGACAGGGATACGAGCAGTACTTC
j_gene: TRBJ1-1; v_gene: TRBV27; d_gene: -; abundance: once; CDR3aa: CASSPKPNRRTNTEAFF; CDR3nt: TGTGCCAGCAGTCCAAAACCCAACAGGCGGACGAACACTGAAGCTTTCTTT
j_gene: TRBJ2-3; v_gene: TRBV25-1; d_gene: -; abundance: -; CDR3aa: CASTPGSDTQYF; CDR3nt: TGTGCCAGCACACCAGGGTCAGATACGCAGTATTTT
j_gene: TRBJ2-3; v_gene: TRBV5-1; d_gene: TRBD2; abundance: -; CDR3aa: CASSRTTSGNADTQYF; CDR3nt: TGCGCCAGCAGCCGGACGACTAGCGGGAACGCAGATACGCAGTATTTT
j_gene: TRBJ1-2; v_gene: TRBV11-2; d_gene: TRBD1; abundance: few; CDR3aa: CASSYNFRDRYGYTF; CDR3nt: TGTGCCAGCAGCTATAATTTCCGGGACAGATATGGCTACACCTTC
j_gene: TRBJ1-6; v_gene: TRBV11-3; d_gene: -; abundance: few; CDR3aa: CASSSADNSPLHF; CDR3nt: TGTGCCAGCAGCTCAGCGGATAATTCACCCCTCCACTTT
j_gene: TRBJ2-7; v_gene: TRBV27; d_gene: -; abundance: -; CDR3aa: CASSTGLGSRAYEQYF; CDR3nt: TGTGCCAGCAGTACAGGGCTGGGGAGCAGGGCCTACGAGCAGTACTTC
j_gene: TRBJ2-5; v_gene: TRBV15; d_gene: -; abundance: -; CDR3aa: CATSRDKGVEETQYF; CDR3nt: TGTGCCACCAGCAGAGATAAGGGGGTAGAGGAGACCCAGTACTTC
j_gene: TRBJ1-5; v_gene: TRBV6-5; d_gene: -; abundance: -; CDR3aa: CASTRTNSNQPQHF; CDR3nt: TGTGCCAGCACACGAACTAATAGCAATCAGCCCCAGCATTTT
j_gene: TRBJ2-3; v_gene: TRBV9; d_gene: -; abundance: -; CDR3aa: CASSAGGTGTDTQYF; CDR3nt: TGTGCCAGCAGCGCTGGAGGCACCGGCACAGATACGCAGTATTTT
j_gene: TRBJ1-4; v_gene: TRBV2; d_gene: -; abundance: -; CDR3aa: CASSEAIRGEKLFF; CDR3nt: TGTGCCAGCAGTGAGGCCATTAGGGGGGAAAAACTGTTTTTT
j_gene: TRBJ2-2; v_gene: TRBV7-6; d_gene: TRBD2; abundance: -; CDR3aa: CASSQTSSGRIGGELFF; CDR3nt: TGTGCCAGCAGCCAGACTTCGAGCGGGAGAATAGGCGGGGAGCTGTTTTTT
j_gene: TRBJ2-2; v_gene: TRBV7-6; d_gene: TRBD2; abundance: -; CDR3aa: CASSLELAGGNTGELFF; CDR3nt: TGTGCCAGCAGCTTAGAACTAGCGGGGGGGAACACCGGGGAGCTGTTTTTT
j_gene: TRBJ2-7; v_gene: TRBV5-4; d_gene: TRBD2; abundance: -; CDR3aa: CASRAQAGGPRQYF; CDR3nt: TGTGCCAGCAGAGCCCAAGCGGGAGGGCCACGGCAGTACTTC
j_gene: TRBJ1-4; v_gene: TRBV19; d_gene: TRBD1; abundance: -; CDR3aa: CASRITGTANEKLFF; CDR3nt: TGTGCCAGTAGAATCACCGGGACAGCTAATGAAAAACTGTTTTTT
j_gene: TRBJ1-6; v_gene: TRBV6-1; d_gene: TRBD1; abundance: -; CDR3aa: CASSDDRGYSPLHF; CDR3nt: TGTGCCAGCAGTGATGACAGGGGGTATTCACCCCTCCACTTT
j_gene: TRBJ1-2; v_gene: TRBV19; d_gene: TRBD1; abundance: -; CDR3aa: CASSLPPGQAARGYTF; CDR3nt: TGTGCCAGTAGTCTCCCCCCGGGACAGGCTGCGCGAGGCTACACCTTC
j_gene: TRBJ2-1; v_gene: TRBV30; d_gene: TRBD2; abundance: -; CDR3aa: CAWTALAGVSGEQFF; CDR3nt: TGTGCCTGGACGGCGCTAGCGGGAGTGTCGGGTGAGCAGTTCTTC
j_gene: TRBJ2-2; v_gene: TRBV27; d_gene: TRBD2; abundance: -; CDR3aa: CASKPGLAGGRSGELFF; CDR3nt: TGTGCCAGCAAACCGGGACTAGCGGGAGGTCGTAGCGGGGAGCTGTTTTTT
j_gene: TRBJ2-2; v_gene: TRBV12-2; d_gene: -; abundance: -; CDR3aa: CASRLNLLAGAGTGELFF; CDR3nt: TGTGCAAGTCGCTTGAATTTACTAGCGGGAGCAGGGACCGGGGAGCTGTTTTTT
j_gene: TRBJ2-1; v_gene: TRBV5-1; d_gene: -; abundance: -; CDR3aa: CASSHTRPDEQFF; CDR3nt: TGCGCCAGCAGCCATACTAGACCGGATGAGCAGTTCTTC
j_gene: TRBJ2-7; v_gene: TRBV5-1; d_gene: TRBD1; abundance: -; CDR3aa: CASSERTGGSYEQYF; CDR3nt: TGCGCCAGCAGCGAACGGACAGGGGGCAGCTACGAGCAGTACTTC
j_gene: TRBJ1-2; v_gene: TRBV5-6; d_gene: TRBD1; abundance: -; CDR3aa: CASSFTGGDYGYTF; CDR3nt: TGTGCCAGCAGCTTTACAGGGGGAGACTATGGCTACACCTTC
j_gene: TRBJ2-7; v_gene: TRBV21-1; d_gene: -; abundance: -; CDR3aa: CASSKVGQESYEQYF; CDR3nt: TGTGCCAGCAGCAAAGTTGGGCAGGAAAGCTACGAGCAGTACTTC
j_gene: TRBJ1-2; v_gene: TRBV10-3; d_gene: TRBD1; abundance: -; CDR3aa: CAISLGQGLGYTF; CDR3nt: TGTGCCATCAGTTTAGGACAGGGCCTTGGCTACACCTTC
j_gene: TRBJ2-7; v_gene: TRBV28; d_gene: TRBD2; abundance: -; CDR3aa: CASREISGMSSYEQYF; CDR3nt: TGTGCCAGCAGGGAGATTAGCGGGATGAGCTCCTACGAGCAGTACTTC
j_gene: TRBJ2-3; v_gene: TRBV3-1/TRBV3-2; d_gene: TRBD2; abundance: -; CDR3aa: CASSQVGTSGLDTQYF; CDR3nt: TGTGCCAGCAGCCAAGTAGGGACTAGCGGTCTAGATACGCAGTATTTT
j_gene: TRBJ2-7; v_gene: TRBV30; d_gene: TRBD2; abundance: -; CDR3aa: CAWSALTPGLAREQYF; CDR3nt: TGTGCCTGGAGCGCGCTGACACCCGGACTAGCGCGGGAGCAGTACTTC
j_gene: TRBJ1-1; v_gene: TRBV7-2; d_gene: TRBD1; abundance: once; CDR3aa: CASSLVAGQGARRGAFF; CDR3nt: TGTGCCAGCAGCTTAGTCGCCGGACAGGGGGCTAGAAGGGGAGCTTTCTTT
j_gene: TRBJ2-7; v_gene: TRBV4-1; d_gene: -; abundance: -; CDR3aa: CASSLSEGEYEQYF; CDR3nt: TGCGCCAGCAGCCTGTCGGAGGGTGAATACGAGCAGTACTTC